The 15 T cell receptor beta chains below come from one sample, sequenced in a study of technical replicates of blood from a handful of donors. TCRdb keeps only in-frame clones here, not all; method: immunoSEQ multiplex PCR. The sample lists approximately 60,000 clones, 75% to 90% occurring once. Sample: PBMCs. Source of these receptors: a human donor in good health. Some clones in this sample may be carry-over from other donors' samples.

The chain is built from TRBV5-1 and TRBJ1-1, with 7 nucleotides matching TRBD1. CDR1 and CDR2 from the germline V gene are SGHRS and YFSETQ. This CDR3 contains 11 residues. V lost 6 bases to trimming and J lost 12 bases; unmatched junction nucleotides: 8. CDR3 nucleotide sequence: TGCGCCAGCACCCAGGGGGGAAGAACTTTCTTT. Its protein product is CASTQGGRTFF.

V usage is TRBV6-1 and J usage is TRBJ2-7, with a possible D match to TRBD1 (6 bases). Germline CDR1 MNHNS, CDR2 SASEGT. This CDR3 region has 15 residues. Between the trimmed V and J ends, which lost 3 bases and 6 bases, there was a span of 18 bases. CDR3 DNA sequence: TGTGCCAGCAGTGATGACGGGACAAGGCCTCGCGAGCAGTACTTC. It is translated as CASSDDGTRPREQYF.

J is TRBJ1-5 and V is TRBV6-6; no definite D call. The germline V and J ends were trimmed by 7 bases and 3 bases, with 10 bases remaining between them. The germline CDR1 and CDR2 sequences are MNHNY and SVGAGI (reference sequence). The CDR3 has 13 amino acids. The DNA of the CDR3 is TGTGCCAGCAAGATGGGCCCCAATCAGCCCCAGCATTTT. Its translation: CASKMGPNQPQHF.

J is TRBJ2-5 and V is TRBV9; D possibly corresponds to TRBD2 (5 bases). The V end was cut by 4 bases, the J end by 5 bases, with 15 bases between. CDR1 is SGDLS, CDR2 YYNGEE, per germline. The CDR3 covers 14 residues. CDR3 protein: CASSRSQGGETQYF. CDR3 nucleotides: TGTGCCAGCAGCCGATCGCAAGGCGGGGAGACCCAGTACTTC. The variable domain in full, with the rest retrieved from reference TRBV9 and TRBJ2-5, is DSGVTQTPKHLITATGQRVTLRCSPRSGDLSVYWYQQSLDQGLQFLIQYYNGEERAKGNILERFSAQQFPDLHSELNLSSLELGDSALYFCASSRSQGGETQYFGPGTRLLVL.

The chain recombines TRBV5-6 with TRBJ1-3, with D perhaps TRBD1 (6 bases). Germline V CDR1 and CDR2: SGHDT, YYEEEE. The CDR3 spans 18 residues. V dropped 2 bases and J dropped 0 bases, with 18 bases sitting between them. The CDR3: CASSFRVGNRASGNTIYF. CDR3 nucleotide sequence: TGTGCCAGCAGCTTCCGAGTGGGGAACAGGGCCTCTGGAAACACCATATATTTT.

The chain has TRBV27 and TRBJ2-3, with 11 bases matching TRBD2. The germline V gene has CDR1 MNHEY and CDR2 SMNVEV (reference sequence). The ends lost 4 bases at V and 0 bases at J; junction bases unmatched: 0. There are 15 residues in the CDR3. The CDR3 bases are TGTGCCAGCAGTTGGACTAGCGGGAGCACAGATACGCAGTATTTT. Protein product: CASSWTSGSTDTQYF.

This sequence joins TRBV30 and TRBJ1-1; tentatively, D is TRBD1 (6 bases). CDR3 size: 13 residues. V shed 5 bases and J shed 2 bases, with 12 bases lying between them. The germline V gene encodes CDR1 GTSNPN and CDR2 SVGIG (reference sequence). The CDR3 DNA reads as TGTGCCTGGGACCAAGGGGGTAACACTGAAGCTTTCTTT. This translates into CAWDQGGNTEAFF. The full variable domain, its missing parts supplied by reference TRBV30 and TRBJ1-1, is SQTIHQWPATLVQPVGSPLSLECTVEGTSNPNLYWYRQAAGRGLQLLFYSVGIGQISSEVPQNLSASRPQDRQFILSSKKLLLSDSGFYLCAWDQGGNTEAFFGQGTRLTVV.

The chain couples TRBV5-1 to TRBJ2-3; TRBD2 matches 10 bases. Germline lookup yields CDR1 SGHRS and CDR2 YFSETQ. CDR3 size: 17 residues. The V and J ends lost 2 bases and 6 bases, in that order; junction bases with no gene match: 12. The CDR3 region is CASSFGWLAGVRDTQYF. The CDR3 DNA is TGCGCCAGCAGCTTTGGGTGGCTAGCGGGAGTTCGCGATACGCAGTATTTT.

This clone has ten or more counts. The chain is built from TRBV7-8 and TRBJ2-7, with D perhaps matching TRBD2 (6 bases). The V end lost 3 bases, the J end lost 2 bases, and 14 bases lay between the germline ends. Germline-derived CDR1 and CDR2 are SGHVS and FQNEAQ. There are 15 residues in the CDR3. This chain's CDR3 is CASSFRDSSTYEQYF. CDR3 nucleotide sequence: TGTGCCAGCAGCTTCCGGGACTCCTCGACCTACGAGCAGTACTTC.

CDR3 DNA: TGTGCCAGCAGCCCCAGCGGACTTTCCTACGAGCAGTACTTC. This translates into CASSPSGLSYEQYF. The gene calls are TRBV7-2 and TRBJ2-7; tentative D call: TRBD2 (5 bases). In germline, CDR1 is SGHTA, CDR2 FQGNSA. V was trimmed by 5 bases and J by 1 base, leaving 12 bases between them. There are 14 residues in the CDR3.

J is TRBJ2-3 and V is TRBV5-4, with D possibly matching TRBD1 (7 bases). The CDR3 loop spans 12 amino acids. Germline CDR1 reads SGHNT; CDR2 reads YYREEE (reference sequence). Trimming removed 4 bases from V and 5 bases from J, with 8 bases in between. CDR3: CASSQGGDTQYF. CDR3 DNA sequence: TGTGCCAGCAGCCAGGGGGGAGATACGCAGTATTTT. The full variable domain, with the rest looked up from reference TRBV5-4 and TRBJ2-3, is ETGVTQSPTHLIKTRGQQVTLRCSSQSGHNTVSWYQQALGQGPQFIFQYYREEENGRGNFPPRFSGLQFPNYSSELNVNALELDDSALYLCASSQGGDTQYFGPGTRLTVL.

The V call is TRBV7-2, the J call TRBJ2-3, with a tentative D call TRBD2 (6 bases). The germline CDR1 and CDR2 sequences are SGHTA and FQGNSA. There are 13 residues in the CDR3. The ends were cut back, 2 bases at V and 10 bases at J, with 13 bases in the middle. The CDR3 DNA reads TGTGCCAGCAGCTTACAGGGCGGGATAGCGCAGTATTTT. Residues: CASSLQGGIAQYF.

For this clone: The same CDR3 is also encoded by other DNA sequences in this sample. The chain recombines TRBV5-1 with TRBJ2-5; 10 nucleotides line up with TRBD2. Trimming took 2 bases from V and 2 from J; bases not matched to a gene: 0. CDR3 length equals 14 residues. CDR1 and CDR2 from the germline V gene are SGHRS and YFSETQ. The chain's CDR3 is CASSFSGGQETQYF. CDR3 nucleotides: TGCGCCAGCAGCTTTAGCGGGGGGCAAGAGACCCAGTACTTC. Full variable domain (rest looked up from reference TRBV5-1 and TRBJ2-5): KAGVTQTPRYLIKTRGQQVTLSCSPISGHRSVSWYQQTPGQGLQFLFEYFSETQRNKGNFPGRFSGRQFSNSRSEMNVSTLELGDSALYLCASSFSGGQETQYFGPGTRLLVL.

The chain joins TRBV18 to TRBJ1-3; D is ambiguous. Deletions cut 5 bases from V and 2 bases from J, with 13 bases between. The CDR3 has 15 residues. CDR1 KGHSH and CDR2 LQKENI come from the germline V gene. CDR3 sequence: CASSAGIEPGNTIYF. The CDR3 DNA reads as TGTGCCAGCTCAGCCGGGATTGAGCCTGGAAACACCATATATTTT. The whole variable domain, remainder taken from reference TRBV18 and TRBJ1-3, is NAGVMQNPRHLVRRRGQEARLRCSPMKGHSHVYWYRQLPEEGLKFMVYLQKENIIDESGMPKERFSAEFPKEGPSILRIQQVVRGDSAAYFCASSAGIEPGNTIYFGEGSWLTVV.

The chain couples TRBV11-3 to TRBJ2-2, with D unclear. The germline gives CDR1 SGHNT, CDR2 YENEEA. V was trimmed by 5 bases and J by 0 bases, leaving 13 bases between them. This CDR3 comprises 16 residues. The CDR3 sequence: CASSHRSAPNTGELFF. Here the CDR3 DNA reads TGTGCCAGCAGCCACCGGTCCGCTCCGAACACCGGGGAGCTGTTTTTT.